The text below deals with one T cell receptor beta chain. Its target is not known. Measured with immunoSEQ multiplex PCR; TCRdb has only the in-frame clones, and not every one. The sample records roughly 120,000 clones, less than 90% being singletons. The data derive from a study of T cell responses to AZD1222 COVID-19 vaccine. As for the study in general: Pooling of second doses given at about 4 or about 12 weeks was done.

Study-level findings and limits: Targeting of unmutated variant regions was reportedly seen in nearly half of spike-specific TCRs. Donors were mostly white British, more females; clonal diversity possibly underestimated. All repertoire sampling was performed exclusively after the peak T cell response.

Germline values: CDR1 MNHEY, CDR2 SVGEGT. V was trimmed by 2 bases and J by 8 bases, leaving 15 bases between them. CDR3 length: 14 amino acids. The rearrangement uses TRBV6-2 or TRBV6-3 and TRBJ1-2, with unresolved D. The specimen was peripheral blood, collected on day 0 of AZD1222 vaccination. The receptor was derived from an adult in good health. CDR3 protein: CASSYPGPLPGYTF. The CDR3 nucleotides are TGTGCCAGCAGTTACCCGGGCCCACTCCCCGGCTACACCTTC.